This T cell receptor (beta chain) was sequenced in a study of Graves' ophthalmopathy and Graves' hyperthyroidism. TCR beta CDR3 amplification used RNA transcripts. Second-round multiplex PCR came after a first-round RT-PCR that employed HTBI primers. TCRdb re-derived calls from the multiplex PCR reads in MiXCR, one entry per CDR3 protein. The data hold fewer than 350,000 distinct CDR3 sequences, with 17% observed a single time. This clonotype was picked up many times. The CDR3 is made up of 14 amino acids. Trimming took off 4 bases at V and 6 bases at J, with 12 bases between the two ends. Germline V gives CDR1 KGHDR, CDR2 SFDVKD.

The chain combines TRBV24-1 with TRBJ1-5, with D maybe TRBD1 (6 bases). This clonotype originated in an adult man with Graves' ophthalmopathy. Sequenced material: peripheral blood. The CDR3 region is CATSESSGVQPQHF. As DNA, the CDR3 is TGTGCCACCAGTGAATCCTCAGGGGTTCAGCCCCAGCATTTT.